This TCR beta chain was identified in a study of spatial heterogeneity in lung cancer. The length of the CDR3 is 16 residues. V gave up 9 bases and J gave up 8 bases; unmatched junction bases: 12. Germline V lookup: CDR1 KGHDR, CDR2 SFDVKD. Time point specified: blood at routine non-recurrence follow-up after resection. TCRdb re-called the 5' RACE reads with MiXCR, one entry per CDR3 protein. The data show 110,000 or so distinct CDR3 sequences, more than 10% seen once. The specimen was PBMCs, collected at follow-up. The origin of this receptor is a female donor with early-stage non-small cell lung cancer. This chain connects TRBV24-1 to TRBJ2-1, with 13 bases fitting TRBD2. The chain's CDR3 is CATSDTSGRAGHEQFF. CDR3 nucleotides: TGTGCCACCTCCGACACTAGCGGGAGGGCCGGCCATGAGCAGTTCTTC.